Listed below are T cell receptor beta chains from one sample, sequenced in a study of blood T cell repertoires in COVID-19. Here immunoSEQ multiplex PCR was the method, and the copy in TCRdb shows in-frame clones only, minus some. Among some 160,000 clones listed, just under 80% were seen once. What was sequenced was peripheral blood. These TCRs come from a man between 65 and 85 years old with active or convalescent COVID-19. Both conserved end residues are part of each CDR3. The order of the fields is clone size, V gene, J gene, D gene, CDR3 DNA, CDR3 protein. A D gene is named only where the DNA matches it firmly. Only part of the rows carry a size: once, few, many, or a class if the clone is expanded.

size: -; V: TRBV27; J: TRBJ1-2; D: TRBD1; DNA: TGTGCCAGCAGAGGGACAGGGTACCCAGTTCAATATGGCTACACCTTC; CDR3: CASRGTGYPVQYGYTF
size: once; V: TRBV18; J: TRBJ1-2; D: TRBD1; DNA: TGTGCCAGCACGACAGGGGAGAACTATGGCTACACCTTC; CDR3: CASTTGENYGYTF
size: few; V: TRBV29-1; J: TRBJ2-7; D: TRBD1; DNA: TGCAGCGGAAGGACAGGAGACTACGAGCAGTACTTC; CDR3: CSGRTGDYEQYF
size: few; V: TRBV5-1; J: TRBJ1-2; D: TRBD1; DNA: TGCGCCAGCAGCCCTTCGACAGGGAACTATGGCTACACCTTC; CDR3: CASSPSTGNYGYTF
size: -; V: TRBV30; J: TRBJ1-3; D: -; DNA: TGTGCCTCATCCCTTTCCAGCTCTGGAAACACCATATATTTT; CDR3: CASSLSSSGNTIYF
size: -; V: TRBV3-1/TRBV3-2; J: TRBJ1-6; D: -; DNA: TGTGCCAGCAGCCAAGTCAGGGTGAGCTCCTATAATTCACCCCTCCACTTT; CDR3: CASSQVRVSSYNSPLHF
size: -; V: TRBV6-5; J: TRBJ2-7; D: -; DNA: TGTGCCAGCAGTTTAGGGCAGGGGACCTACGAGCAGTACTTC; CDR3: CASSLGQGTYEQYF
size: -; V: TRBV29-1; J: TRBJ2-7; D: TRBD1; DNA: TGCAGCGTGCCCAAGGGACAGGGTGACCACGAGCAGTACTTC; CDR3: CSVPKGQGDHEQYF
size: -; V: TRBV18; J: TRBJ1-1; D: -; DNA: TGTGCCAGCTCACCCGCGAACGGACAGATGAACACTGAAGCTTTCTTT; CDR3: CASSPANGQMNTEAFF
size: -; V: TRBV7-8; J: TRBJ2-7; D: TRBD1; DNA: TGTGCCAGCAGCTTAGTGGGACAGGGGTACGAGCAGTACTTC; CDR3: CASSLVGQGYEQYF
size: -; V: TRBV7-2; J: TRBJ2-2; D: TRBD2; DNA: TGTGCCAGCAGCCGCGTCGGGGGGGTTGCCGGGGAGCTGTTTTTT; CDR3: CASSRVGGVAGELFF
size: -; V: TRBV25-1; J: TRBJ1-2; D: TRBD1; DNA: TGTGCCGCTGTAGGACAGGGGCGTGGTGGCTACACCTTC; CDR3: CAAVGQGRGGYTF
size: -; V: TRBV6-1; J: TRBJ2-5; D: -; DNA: TGTGCCAGCAGTGATAGAGTGGAGCGAGAGACCCAGTACTTC; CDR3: CASSDRVERETQYF
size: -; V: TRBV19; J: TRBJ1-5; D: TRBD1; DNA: TGTGCCAGTAGTCCCTGGACAGGTATGGGCAATCAGCCCCAGCATTTT; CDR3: CASSPWTGMGNQPQHF
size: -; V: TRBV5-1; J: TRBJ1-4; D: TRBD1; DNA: TGCGCCAGCAGCTTTTCTCCAGGGGGCGGTGAAAAACTGTTTTTT; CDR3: CASSFSPGGGEKLFF
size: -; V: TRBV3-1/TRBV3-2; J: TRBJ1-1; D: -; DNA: TGTGCCAGCAGCCCAGGGACATCCTACACTGAAGCTTTCTTT; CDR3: CASSPGTSYTEAFF
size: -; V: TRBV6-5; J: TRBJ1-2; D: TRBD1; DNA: TGTGCCAGCAGCAGACAGGGGGCGAGGTATGGCTACACCTTC; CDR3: CASSRQGARYGYTF
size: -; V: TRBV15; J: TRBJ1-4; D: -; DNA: TGTGCCACCAGCAGACAGGGGTCTAATGAAAAACTGTTTTTT; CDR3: CATSRQGSNEKLFF
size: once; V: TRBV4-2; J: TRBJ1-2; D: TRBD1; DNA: TGTGCCAGCAGCCCTAATCGCCAGGGGGCGCAGGTAACCTACTATGGCTACACCTTC; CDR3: CASSPNRQGAQVTYYGYTF
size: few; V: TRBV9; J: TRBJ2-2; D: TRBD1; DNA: TGTGCCAGCAGCCCCCGACAGGGGAACACCGGGGAGCTGTTTTTT; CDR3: CASSPRQGNTGELFF
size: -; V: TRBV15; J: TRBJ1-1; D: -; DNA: TGTGCCACCAGCAGAGCATCAGGAGAAGCTTTCTTT; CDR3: CATSRASGEAFF
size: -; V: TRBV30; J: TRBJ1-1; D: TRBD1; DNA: TGTGCCTGGACGACAGGGGCTAGGTCTGAAGCTTTCTTT; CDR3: CAWTTGARSEAFF
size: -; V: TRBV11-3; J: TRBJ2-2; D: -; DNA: TGTGCCAGCAGCTTGGCAGGGAACACCGGGGAGCTGTTTTTT; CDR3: CASSLAGNTGELFF
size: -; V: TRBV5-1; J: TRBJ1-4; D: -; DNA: TGCGCCAGCAGCTTCAGGGGCGGCGAAAAACTGTTTTTT; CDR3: CASSFRGGEKLFF